The clone carrying this TCR beta chain was recorded only once. This sample was included in a study of cytomegalovirus exposure and HLA in healthy donors. Both 60 Vbeta primers and 13 Jbeta primers went into the PCR. As processed by the authors: In a later analysis, around 10 million of 65 million to 90 million unique beta chains occurred in at least two donors. Sequencing used immunoSEQ multiplex PCR; TCRdb keeps in-frame clones, though not all of them. The V and J calls and clone size were taken over from that table, and D and trimming were inferred from the DNA. The table has around 200,000 clones, 60% to 85% seen once. What was sequenced was PBMCs. The origin of this receptor is a female donor in good health and CMV-seronegative.

CDR3 nucleotide sequence: TGTGCCAGTAGTACTCTACAGGGGAATCAGCCCCAGCATTTT. Residues: CASSTLQGNQPQHF. The chain uses TRBV19 and TRBJ1-5, with 7 nucleotides matching TRBD1. This CDR3 has 14 residues. Germline values: CDR1 LNHDA, CDR2 SQIVND (reference sequence). J was trimmed by 4 bases and V by 4 bases; bases with no gene match: 4.